These 9 T cell receptor beta chains share one sample of origin, sequenced in a study of shared T cell receptors in the human thymus. The assay was immunoSEQ multiplex PCR, and TCRdb's table has in-frame clones only and misses some. Of hundreds of thousands of clones listed, over 75% are singletons. This sample was also put to use in a study of human thymus T cells.

What was sequenced was thymocytes. These receptors came from a boy younger than two with a congenital heart defect.

This chain joins TRBV7-9 and TRBJ2-5; D is unclear. Deletions cut 7 bases from V and 6 bases from J, with 18 bases between. Germline-derived CDR1 and CDR2 are SEHNR and FQNEAQ (reference sequence). The CDR3 covers 14 residues. The CDR3 region is CASTPEGSRQTQYF. The CDR3 bases are TGTGCCAGCACCCCAGAAGGCTCTAGGCAGACCCAGTACTTC.

The chain couples TRBV7-6 to TRBJ1-5, with D possibly being TRBD1 (5 bases). Trimming removed 5 bases at V and 7 bases at J, with 15 bases between. The germline CDR1 and CDR2 sequences are SGHVS and FNYEAQ. CDR3 size: 14 residues. This chain's CDR3 is CASSPARAGQPQHF. Written as DNA, the CDR3 is TGTGCCAGCAGCCCCGCCAGGGCAGGACAGCCCCAGCATTTT.

The chain employs TRBV5-8 and TRBJ1-1, with D maybe TRBD1 (5 bases). From germline, CDR1 is SGHTS and CDR2 YDEGEE. CDR3 size: 14 residues. Trimming shortened V by 2 bases and J by 3 bases, and 11 bases separated the two germline ends. CDR3 residues: CASSFQGKDTEAFF. In nucleotides, the CDR3 is TGTGCCAGCAGCTTTCAGGGAAAAGACACTGAAGCTTTCTTT.

The chain carries TRBV4-3 and TRBJ2-1; 8 nucleotides agree with TRBD2. This CDR3 has 19 amino acids. Germline lookup yields CDR1 LGHNA and CDR2 YSLEER. After removal of 4 bases from V and 3 bases from J, the junction contained 17 bases not matched to a gene. The CDR3 DNA is TGCGCCAGCAGCCGCTTTGAACCGGGACTAGGGGGGTACTACAATGAGCAGTTCTTC. Amino acids: CASSRFEPGLGGYYNEQFF.

This sequence joins TRBV20-1 and TRBJ2-5; D is ambiguous. The CDR3 length is 10 residues. Germline CDR1 DFQATT, CDR2 SNEGSKA (reference sequence). The germline V and J ends were trimmed by 4 bases and 4 bases, with 4 bases remaining between them. For the CDR3, the DNA is TGCAGTGCTATGCGAGAGACCCAGTACTTC. Its protein product is CSAMRETQYF.

The chain carries TRBV11-2 and TRBJ1-5; no firm D call. The CDR3 totals 13 residues. Germline V gene lookup returns CDR1 SGHAT and CDR2 FQNNGV. Trimming removed 5 bases at V and 9 bases at J, with 14 bases between. The CDR3 protein is CASSHSFRSPQHF. In nucleotides, the CDR3 is TGTGCCAGCAGCCACAGCTTCCGATCGCCCCAGCATTTT.

This clone was counted between two and nine times. The chain links TRBV10-3 to TRBJ2-7, with 9 positions matching TRBD1. This CDR3 comprises 15 residues. Germline V gives CDR1 ENHRY, CDR2 SYGVKD. V was clipped by 5 bases and J by 2 bases; unmatched bases: 7. The CDR3 DNA follows: TGTGCCATCAGTCCACTGGGACAGGGCCCCTACGAGCAGTACTTC. Its protein is CAISPLGQGPYEQYF.

The genes are TRBV15 and TRBJ2-3; 7 nucleotides line up with TRBD1. After removal of 6 bases from V and 6 bases from J, the junction contained 6 bases not matched to a gene. Germline V gene lookup returns CDR1 LNHNV and CDR2 YYDKDF (reference sequence). This CDR3 contains 13 residues. CDR3 loop: CATRPGGRDTQYF. CDR3 nucleotides: TGTGCCACCAGACCAGGGGGACGGGATACGCAGTATTTT. Full variable domain (missing parts from reference TRBV15 and TRBJ2-3): DAMVIQNPRYQVTQFGKPVTLSCSQTLNHNVMYWYQQKSSQAPKLLFHYYDKDFNNEADTPDNFQSRRPNTSFCFLDIRSPGLGDTAMYLCATRPGGRDTQYFGPGTRLTVL.

This clone showed up just once. The rearrangement links TRBV11-1 to TRBJ1-2, with D perhaps matching TRBD1 (5 bases). V lost 5 bases and J lost 4, with 20 bases in between. This CDR3 is 16 amino acids long. CDR1 is SGHAT, CDR2 FQDESV, per germline (reference sequence). The CDR3 DNA follows: TGTGCCAGCAGCCGGGAGGGGCGTCTAGGCTTCTATGGCTACACCTTC. It codes for CASSREGRLGFYGYTF.